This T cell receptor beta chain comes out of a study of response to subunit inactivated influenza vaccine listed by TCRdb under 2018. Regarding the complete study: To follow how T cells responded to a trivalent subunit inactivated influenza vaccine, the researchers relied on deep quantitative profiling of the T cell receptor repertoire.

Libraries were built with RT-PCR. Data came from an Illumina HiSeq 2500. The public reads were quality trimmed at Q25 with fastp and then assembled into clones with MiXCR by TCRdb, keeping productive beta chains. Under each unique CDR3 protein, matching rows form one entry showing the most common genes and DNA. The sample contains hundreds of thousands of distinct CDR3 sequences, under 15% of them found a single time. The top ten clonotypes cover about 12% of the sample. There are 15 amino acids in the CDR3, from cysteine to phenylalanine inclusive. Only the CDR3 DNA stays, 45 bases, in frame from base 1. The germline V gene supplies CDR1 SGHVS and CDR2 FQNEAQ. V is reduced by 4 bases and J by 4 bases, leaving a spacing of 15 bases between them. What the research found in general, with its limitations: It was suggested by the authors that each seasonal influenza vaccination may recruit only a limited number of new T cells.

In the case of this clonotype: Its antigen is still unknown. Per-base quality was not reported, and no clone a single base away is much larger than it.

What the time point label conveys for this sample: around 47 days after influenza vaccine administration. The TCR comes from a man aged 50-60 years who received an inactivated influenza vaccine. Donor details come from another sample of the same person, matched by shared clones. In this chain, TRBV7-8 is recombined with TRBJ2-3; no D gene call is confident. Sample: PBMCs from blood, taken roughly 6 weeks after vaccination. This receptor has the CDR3 CASSSDPGRSDTQYF. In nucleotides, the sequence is TGTGCCAGCAGCTCAGACCCAGGCAGGTCAGATACGCAGTATTTT.